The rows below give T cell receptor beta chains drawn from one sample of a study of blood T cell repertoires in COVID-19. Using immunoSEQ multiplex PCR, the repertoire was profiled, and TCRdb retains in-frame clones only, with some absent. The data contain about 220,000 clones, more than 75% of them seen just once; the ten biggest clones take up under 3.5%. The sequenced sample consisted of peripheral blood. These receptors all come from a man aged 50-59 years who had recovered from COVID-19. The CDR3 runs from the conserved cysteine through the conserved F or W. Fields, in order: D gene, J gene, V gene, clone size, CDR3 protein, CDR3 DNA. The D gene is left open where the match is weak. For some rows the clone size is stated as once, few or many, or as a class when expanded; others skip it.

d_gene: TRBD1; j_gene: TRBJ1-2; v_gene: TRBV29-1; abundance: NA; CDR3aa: CSVGSTGVNGYTF; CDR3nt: TGCAGCGTTGGTTCTACAGGGGTTAATGGCTACACCTTC
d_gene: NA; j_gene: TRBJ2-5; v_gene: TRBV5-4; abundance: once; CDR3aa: CASSFVSRARAGETQYF; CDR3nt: TGTGCCAGCAGCTTCGTGTCAAGAGCCAGGGCGGGGGAGACCCAGTACTTC
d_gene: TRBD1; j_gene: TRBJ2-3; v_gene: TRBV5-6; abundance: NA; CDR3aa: CASSFSRDRLTDTQYF; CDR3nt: TGTGCCAGCAGCTTTTCCCGGGACAGGCTCACAGATACGCAGTATTTT
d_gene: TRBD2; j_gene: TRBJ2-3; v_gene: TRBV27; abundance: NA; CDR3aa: CASSWTSAGTDTQYF; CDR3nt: TGTGCCAGCAGTTGGACTAGCGCTGGCACAGATACGCAGTATTTT
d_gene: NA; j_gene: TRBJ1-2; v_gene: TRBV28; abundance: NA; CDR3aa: CASTLGGGFSGYTF; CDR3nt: TGTGCCAGCACCCTCGGGGGGGGCTTCAGTGGCTACACCTTC
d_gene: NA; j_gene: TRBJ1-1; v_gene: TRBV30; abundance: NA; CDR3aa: CAWTSGSTEAFF; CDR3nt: TGTGCCTGGACCTCAGGATCGACTGAAGCTTTCTTT
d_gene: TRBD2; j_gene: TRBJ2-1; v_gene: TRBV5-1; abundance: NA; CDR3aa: CASSSGTSGRAGNNEQFF; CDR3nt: TGCGCCAGCAGCTCGGGGACTAGCGGGAGGGCCGGGAACAATGAGCAGTTCTTC
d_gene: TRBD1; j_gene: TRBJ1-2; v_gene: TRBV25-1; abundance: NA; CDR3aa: CASSVGQEYGYTF; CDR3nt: TGTGCCAGCAGTGTGGGACAGGAGTATGGCTACACCTTC
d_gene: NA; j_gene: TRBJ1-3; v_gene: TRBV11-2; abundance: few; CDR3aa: CASSPRRGRNTIYF; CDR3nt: TGTGCCAGCAGCCCCCGCAGGGGCAGAAACACCATATATTTT
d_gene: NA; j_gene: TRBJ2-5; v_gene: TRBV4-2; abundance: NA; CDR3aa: CASSQDRRETQYF; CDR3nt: TGTGCCAGCAGCCAAGATCGGCGGGAGACCCAGTACTTC
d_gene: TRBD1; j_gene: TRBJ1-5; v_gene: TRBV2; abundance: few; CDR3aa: CASSEGGAGGQPQHF; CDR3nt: TGTGCCAGCAGTGAAGGTGGGGCAGGGGGGCAGCCCCAGCATTTT
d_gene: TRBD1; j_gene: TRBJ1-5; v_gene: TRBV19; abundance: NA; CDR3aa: CASSTGGRQPQHF; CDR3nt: TGTGCCAGTAGTACAGGGGGCAGACAGCCCCAGCATTTT
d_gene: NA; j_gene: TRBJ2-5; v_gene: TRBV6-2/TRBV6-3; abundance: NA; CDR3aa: CASSYGGVGYQETQYF; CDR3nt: TGTGCCAGCAGTTACGGCGGGGTGGGGTACCAAGAGACCCAGTACTTC
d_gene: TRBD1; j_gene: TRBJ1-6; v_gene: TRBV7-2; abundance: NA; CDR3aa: CASRSGQGGSPLHF; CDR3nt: TGTGCCAGCAGGTCCGGACAGGGTGGTTCACCCCTCCACTTT
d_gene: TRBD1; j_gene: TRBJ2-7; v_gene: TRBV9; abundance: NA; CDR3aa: CASSADAGGTQYF; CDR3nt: TGTGCCAGCAGCGCGGACGCAGGGGGCACGCAGTACTTC
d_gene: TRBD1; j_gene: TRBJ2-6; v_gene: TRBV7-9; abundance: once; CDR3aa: CASRDGLGTGGSGANVLTF; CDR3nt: TGTGCCAGCAGAGACGGACTTGGGACAGGGGGCTCCGGGGCCAACGTCCTGACTTTC
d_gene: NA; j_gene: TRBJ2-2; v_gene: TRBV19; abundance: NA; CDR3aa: CASSISRGQMNTGELFF; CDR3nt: TGTGCCAGTAGTATATCCCGCGGACAGATGAACACCGGGGAGCTGTTTTTT
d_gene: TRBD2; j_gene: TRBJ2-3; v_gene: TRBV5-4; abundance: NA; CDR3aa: CASSSTSGPPTDTQYF; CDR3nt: TGTGCCAGCAGCTCGACTAGCGGGCCACCCACAGATACGCAGTATTTT
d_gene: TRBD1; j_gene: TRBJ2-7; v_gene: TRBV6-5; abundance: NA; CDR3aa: CAISDRSYEQYF; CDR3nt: TGTGCCATCTCGGACAGGTCCTACGAGCAGTACTTC
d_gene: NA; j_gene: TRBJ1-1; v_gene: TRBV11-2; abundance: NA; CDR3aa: CASSFRRDTHEAFF; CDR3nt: TGTGCCAGCAGCTTTCGACGGGACACCCATGAAGCTTTCTTT
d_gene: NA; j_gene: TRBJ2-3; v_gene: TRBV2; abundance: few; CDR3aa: CASRENAAARDTQYF; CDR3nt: TGTGCCAGCAGGGAGAACGCGGCGGCCCGGGATACGCAGTATTTT
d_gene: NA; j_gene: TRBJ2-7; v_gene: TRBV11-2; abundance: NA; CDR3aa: CASSLEDWYEQYF; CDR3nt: TGTGCCAGCAGCTTAGAAGACTGGTACGAGCAGTACTTC
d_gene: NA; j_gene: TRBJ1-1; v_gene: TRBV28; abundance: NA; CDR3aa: CASSLGGPATMNTEAFF; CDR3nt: TGTGCCAGCAGTTTAGGTGGGCCAGCGACTATGAACACTGAAGCTTTCTTT
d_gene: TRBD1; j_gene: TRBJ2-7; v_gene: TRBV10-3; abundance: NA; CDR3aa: CAISERDSYEQYF; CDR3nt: TGTGCCATCAGTGAGAGGGACAGCTACGAGCAGTACTTC
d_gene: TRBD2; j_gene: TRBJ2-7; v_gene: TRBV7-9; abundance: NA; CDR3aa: CASSLTGTSGSHEQYF; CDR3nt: TGTGCCAGCAGCTTAACCGGGACTAGCGGGAGCCACGAGCAGTACTTC
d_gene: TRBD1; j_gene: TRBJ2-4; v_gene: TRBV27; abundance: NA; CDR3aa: CASSFRGQLNIQYF; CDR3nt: TGTGCCAGCAGTTTTCGGGGACAGCTAAACATTCAGTACTTC
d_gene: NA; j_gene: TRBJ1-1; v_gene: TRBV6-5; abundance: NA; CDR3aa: CATATDSLNTEAFF; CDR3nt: TGTGCCACCGCGACCGACAGCCTGAACACTGAAGCTTTCTTT
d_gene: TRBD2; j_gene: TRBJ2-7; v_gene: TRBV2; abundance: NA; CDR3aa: CASSEAAGGFYEQYF; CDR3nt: TGTGCCAGCAGTGAAGCAGCGGGAGGGTTCTACGAGCAGTACTTC
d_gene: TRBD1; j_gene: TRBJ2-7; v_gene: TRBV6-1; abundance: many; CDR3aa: CASSEVRGRGEQYF; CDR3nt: TGTGCCAGCAGTGAAGTCAGGGGGCGAGGCGAGCAGTACTTC
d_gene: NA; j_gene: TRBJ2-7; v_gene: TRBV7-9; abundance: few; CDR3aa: CASSLSLGEQYF; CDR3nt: TGTGCCAGCAGCTTAAGCCTAGGAGAGCAGTACTTC
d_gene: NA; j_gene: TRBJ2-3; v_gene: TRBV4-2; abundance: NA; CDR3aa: CASSQEAQYRDTQYF; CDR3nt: TGTGCCAGCAGCCAAGAGGCCCAGTACCGTGATACGCAGTATTTT
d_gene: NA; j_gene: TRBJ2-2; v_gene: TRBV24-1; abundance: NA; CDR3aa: CATESGRAGPNTGELFF; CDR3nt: TGTGCCACCGAGAGTGGTAGGGCGGGACCGAACACCGGGGAGCTGTTTTTT
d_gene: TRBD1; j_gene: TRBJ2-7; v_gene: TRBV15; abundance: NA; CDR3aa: CATSRDRWGQGLNSYEQYF; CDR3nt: TGTGCCACCAGCAGAGATCGGTGGGGACAGGGACTTAACTCCTACGAGCAGTACTTC
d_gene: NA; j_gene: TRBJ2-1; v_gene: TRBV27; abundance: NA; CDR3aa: CASSPLTIYNEQFF; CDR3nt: TGTGCCAGCAGTCCCCTGACTATTTACAATGAGCAGTTCTTC
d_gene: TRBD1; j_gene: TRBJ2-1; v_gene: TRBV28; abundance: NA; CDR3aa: CASSALTGGNEQFF; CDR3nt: TGTGCCAGCTCGGCGCTGACAGGGGGCAATGAGCAGTTCTTC
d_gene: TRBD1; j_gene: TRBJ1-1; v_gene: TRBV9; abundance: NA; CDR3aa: CASSRTGDHTEAFF; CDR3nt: TGTGCCAGCAGCCGGACAGGGGATCACACTGAGGCTTTCTTT
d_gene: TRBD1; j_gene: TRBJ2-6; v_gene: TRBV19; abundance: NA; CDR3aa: CASSNRGVSGANVLTF; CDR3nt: TGTGCCAGTAGCAACAGGGGGGTCTCTGGGGCCAACGTCCTGACTTTC
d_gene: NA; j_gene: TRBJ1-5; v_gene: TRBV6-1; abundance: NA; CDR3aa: CASSETYSNQPQHF; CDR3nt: TGTGCCAGCAGTGAAACCTATAGCAATCAGCCCCAGCATTTT
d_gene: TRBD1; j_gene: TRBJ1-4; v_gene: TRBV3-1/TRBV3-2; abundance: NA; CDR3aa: CASSQAGGAREKLFF; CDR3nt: TGTGCCAGCAGCCAAGCAGGGGGCGCGCGGGAAAAACTGTTTTTT
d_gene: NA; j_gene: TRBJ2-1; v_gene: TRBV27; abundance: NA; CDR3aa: CASSYGGLVNEQFF; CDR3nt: TGTGCCAGCAGTTATGGGGGGTTGGTCAATGAGCAGTTCTTC
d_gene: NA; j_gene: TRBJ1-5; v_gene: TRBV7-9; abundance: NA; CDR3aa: CASSLGGGQPQHF; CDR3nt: TGTGCCAGCAGCTTGGGGGGGGGACAGCCCCAGCATTTT
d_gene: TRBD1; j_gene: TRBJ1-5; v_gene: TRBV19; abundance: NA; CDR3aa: CASRSNEETGTIDQPQHF; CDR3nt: TGTGCCAGTAGATCAAACGAAGAGACAGGGACGATCGATCAGCCCCAGCATTTT